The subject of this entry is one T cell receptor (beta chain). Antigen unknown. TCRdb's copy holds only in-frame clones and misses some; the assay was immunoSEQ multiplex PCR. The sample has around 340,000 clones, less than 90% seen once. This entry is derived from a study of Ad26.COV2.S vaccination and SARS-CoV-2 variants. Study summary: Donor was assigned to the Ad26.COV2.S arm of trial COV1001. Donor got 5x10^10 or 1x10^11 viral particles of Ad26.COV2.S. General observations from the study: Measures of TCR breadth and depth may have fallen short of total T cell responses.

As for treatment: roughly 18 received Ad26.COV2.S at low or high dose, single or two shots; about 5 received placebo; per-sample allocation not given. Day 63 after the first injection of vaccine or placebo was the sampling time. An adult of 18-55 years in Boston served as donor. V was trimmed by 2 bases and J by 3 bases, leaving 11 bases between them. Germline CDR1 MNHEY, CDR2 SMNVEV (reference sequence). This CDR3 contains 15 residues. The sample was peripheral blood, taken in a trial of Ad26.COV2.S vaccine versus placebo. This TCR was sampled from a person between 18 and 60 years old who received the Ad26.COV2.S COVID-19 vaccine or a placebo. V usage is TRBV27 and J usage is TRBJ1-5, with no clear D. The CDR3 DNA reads TGTGCCAGCAGTTTAAACAGACGGGTCAATCAGCCCCAGCATTTT. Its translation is CASSLNRRVNQPQHF.